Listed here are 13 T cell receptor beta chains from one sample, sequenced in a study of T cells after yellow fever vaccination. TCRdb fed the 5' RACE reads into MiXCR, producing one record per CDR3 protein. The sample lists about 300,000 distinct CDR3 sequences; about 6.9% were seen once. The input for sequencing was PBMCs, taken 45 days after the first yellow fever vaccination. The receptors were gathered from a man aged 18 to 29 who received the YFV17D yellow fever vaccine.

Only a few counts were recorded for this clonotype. The CDR3 loop is CASTQGTGNTEAFF. The CDR3 coding sequence is TGTGCCAGCACCCAGGGGACAGGGAACACTGAAGCTTTCTTT. This sequence joins TRBV9 and TRBJ1-1, with 8 bases aligning to TRBD1. In germline, CDR1 is SGDLS, CDR2 YYNGEE. The CDR3 loop spans 14 amino acids. After removal of 6 bases from V and 1 base from J, the junction contained 5 bases not matched to a gene.

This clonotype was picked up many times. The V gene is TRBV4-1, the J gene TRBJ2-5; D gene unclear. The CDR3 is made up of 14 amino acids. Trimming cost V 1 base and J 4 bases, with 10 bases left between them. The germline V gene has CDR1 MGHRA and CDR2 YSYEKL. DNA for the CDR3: TGCGCCAGCAGCCAAGGAACATCAGGAGAGACCCAGTACTTC. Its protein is CASSQGTSGETQYF.

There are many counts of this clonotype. CDR3 amino acids: CASSVEGLAGVTSTDTQYF. CDR3 DNA: TGTGCCAGCAGCGTAGAGGGACTAGCGGGGGTTACTAGCACAGATACGCAGTATTTT. This sequence joins TRBV9 and TRBJ2-3; 14 bases line up with TRBD2. Germline lookup yields CDR1 SGDLS and CDR2 YYNGEE. The CDR3 is 19 amino acids. The V segment lost 0 bases and the J segment 0 bases; nucleotides outside the gene matches: 6.

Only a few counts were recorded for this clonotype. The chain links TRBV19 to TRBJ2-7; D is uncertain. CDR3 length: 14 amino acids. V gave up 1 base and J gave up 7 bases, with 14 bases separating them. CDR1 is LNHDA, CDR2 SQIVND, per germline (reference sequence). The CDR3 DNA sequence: TGTGCCAGTAGTATAGGGGAAAATCTACGAGAGCAGTACTTC. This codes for CASSIGENLREQYF.

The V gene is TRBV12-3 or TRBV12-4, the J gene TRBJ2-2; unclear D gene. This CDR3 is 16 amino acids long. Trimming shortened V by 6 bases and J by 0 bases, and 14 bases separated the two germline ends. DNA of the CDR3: TGTGCCAGCAGGCCAGACTGGAACTCGAACACCGGGGAGCTGTTTTTT. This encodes CASRPDWNSNTGELFF.

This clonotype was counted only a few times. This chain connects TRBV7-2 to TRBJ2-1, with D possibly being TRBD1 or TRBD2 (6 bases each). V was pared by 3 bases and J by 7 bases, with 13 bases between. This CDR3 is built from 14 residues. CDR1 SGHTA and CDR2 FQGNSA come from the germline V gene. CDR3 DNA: TGTGCCAGCAGCTTGGGGGGCCCTGCGAATGAGCAGTTCTTC. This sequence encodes CASSLGGPANEQFF.

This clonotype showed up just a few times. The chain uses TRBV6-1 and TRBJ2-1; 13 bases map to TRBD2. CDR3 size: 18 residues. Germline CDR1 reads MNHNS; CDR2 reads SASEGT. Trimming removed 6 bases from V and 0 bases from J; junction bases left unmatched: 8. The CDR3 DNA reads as TGTGCCAGCAGCCGACTAGCGGGGGGACCAACCTCCTACAATGAGCAGTTCTTC. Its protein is CASSRLAGGPTSYNEQFF.

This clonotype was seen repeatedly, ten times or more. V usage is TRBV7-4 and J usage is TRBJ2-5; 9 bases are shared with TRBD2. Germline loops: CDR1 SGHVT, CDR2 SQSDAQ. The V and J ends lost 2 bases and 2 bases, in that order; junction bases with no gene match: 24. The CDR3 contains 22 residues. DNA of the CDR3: TGTGCCAGCAGCTTAAGGTCATTCAACCTGGCGGGGGGGCCCGTACAACAAGAGACCCAGTACTTC. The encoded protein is CASSLRSFNLAGGPVQQETQYF.

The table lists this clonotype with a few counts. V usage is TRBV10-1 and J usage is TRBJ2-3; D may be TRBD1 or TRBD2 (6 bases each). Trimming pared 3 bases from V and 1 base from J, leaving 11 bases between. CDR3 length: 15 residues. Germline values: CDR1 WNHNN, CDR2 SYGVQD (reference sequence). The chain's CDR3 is CASSDGGAGTDTQYF. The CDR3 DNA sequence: TGCGCCAGCAGTGACGGGGGCGCCGGCACAGATACGCAGTATTTT.

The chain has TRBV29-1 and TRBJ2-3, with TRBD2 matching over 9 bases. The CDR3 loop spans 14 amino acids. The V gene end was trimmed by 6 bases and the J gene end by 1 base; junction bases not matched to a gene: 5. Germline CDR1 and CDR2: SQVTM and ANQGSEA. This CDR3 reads CSVVAGARTDTQYF. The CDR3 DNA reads TGCAGCGTGGTAGCGGGGGCCCGCACAGATACGCAGTATTTT.

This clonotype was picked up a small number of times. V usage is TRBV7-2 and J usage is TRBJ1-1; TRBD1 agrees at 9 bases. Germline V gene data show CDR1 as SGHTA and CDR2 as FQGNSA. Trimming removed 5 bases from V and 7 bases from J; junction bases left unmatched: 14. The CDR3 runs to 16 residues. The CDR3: CASSPRQGEKRGEAFF. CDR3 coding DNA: TGTGCCAGCAGCCCGCGACAGGGGGAGAAGAGGGGTGAAGCTTTCTTT.

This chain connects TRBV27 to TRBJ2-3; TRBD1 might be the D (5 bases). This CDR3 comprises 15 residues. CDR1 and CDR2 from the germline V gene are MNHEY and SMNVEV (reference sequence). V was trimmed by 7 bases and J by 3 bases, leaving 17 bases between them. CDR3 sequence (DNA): TGTGCCAGCACCCTAAGGGCCCCAGGGACAGATACGCAGTATTTT. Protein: CASTLRAPGTDTQYF.

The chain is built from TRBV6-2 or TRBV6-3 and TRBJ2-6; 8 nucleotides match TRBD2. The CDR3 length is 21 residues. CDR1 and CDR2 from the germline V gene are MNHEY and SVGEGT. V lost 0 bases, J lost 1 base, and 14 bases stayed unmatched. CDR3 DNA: TGTGCCAGCAGTTACTCAGCTAGCGGGTGCCCCGAGGGTTCTGGGGCCAACGTCCTGACTTTC. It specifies CASSYSASGCPEGSGANVLTF.